This TCR beta chain was retrieved from a study of T-cell memory formation after mild COVID-19. The 5'RACE method, run with constant-segment primers, produced TCR alpha and TCR beta cDNA libraries (carrying sample barcodes and UMIs). TCRdb redid the calling of the 5' RACE reads with MiXCR, one entry per CDR3 protein. The sample has about 130,000 distinct CDR3 sequences; approximately 5.9% are singletons. The CDR3 has 14 residues. Trimming pared 0 bases from V and 7 bases from J, leaving 10 bases between. Germline V gene lookup returns CDR1 LGHNA and CDR2 YSLEER. V is TRBV4-3 and J is TRBJ2-1; D not resolved. Input material: PBMCs or a T cell subset sorted from them (not recorded which). This TCR came from an adult woman who had mild COVID-19 (a few samples of this study predate the infection). Cell type and time point are not known. The DNA for the CDR3 is TGCGCCAGCAGCCAAGATCCCCGGTGGAATGAGCAGTTCTTC. Protein: CASSQDPRWNEQFF.